This TCR beta chain is from a study of post-analysis software for immune sequencing data. Study-wide results and caveats: The study found TRBV5-6, TRBV5-1 and TRBV20-1 among five TRBV segments more frequent in patients than controls.

The CDR3 runs 16 residues. The V and J ends lost 3 bases and 0 bases, in that order; junction bases with no gene match: 3. Unique molecular identifiers tagged the TCR beta cDNA libraries. TCRdb analysed the PCR reads with MiXCR anew, one entry per CDR3 protein. The data show around 200,000 distinct CDR3 sequences, with 29% seen just once and roughly 3.5% held by the top ten. Note on this clonotype: The antigen is not known.

The TCR sequence derives from a girl between 2 and 17 years old with multiple sclerosis. The chain uses TRBV12-3 or TRBV12-4 and TRBJ1-5; 9 positions agree with TRBD1. The material sequenced was blood. The CDR3 loop reads CASSLGTGYSNQPQHF. The CDR3 DNA sequence: TGTGCCAGCAGTTTGGGGACAGGGTATAGCAATCAGCCCCAGCATTTT.